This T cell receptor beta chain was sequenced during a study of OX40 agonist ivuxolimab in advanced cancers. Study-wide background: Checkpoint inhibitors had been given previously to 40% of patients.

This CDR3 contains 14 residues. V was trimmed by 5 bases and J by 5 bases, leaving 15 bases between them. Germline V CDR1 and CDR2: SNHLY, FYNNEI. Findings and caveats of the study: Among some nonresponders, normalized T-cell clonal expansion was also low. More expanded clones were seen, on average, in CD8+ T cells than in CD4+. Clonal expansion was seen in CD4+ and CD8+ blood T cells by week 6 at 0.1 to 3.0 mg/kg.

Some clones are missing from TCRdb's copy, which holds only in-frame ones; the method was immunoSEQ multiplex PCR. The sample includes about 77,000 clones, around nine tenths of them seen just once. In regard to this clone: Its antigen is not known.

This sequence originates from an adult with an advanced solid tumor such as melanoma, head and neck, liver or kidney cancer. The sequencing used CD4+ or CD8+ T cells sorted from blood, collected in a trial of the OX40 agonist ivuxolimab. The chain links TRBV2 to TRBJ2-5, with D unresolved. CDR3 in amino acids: CASSSSPLRETQYF. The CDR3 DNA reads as TGTGCCAGCAGTTCCAGTCCACTGCGGGAGACCCAGTACTTC.